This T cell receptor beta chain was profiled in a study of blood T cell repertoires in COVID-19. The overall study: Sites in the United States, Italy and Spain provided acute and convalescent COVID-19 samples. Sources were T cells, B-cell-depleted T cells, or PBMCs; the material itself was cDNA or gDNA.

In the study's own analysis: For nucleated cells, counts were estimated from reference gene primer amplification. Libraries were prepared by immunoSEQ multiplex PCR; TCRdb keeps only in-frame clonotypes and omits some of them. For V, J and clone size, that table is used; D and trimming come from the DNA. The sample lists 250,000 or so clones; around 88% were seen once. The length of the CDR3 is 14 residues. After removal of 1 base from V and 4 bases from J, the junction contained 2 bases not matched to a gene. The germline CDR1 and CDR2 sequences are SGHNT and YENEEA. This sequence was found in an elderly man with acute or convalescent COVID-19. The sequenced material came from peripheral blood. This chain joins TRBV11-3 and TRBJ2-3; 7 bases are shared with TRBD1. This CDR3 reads CASSLGQGADTQYF. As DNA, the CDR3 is TGTGCCAGCAGCTTAGGACAGGGTGCAGATACGCAGTATTTT.